The next 7 T cell receptor beta chains were all read from a single sample in a study of cytomegalovirus exposure and HLA in healthy donors. Amplification used 60 Vbeta primers and 13 Jbeta primers. Measured with immunoSEQ multiplex PCR; TCRdb has only the in-frame clones, and not every one. The sample lists fewer than 150,000 clones; less than 80% were seen once. Input material: PBMCs. These receptors all stem from a woman aged 45-65 years in good health and CMV-seropositive.

The rearrangement links TRBV28 to TRBJ2-7, with 7 bases identical to TRBD2. Trimming at V came to 4 bases and at J to 0 bases, leaving 6 bases not matched to a gene. The CDR3 sequence is 15 residues long. Germline V CDR1 and CDR2: MDHEN, SYDVKM. The CDR3 bases are TGTGCCAGCAGTTCCCCTAGCGGAAACTCCTACGAGCAGTACTTC. Amino acids: CASSSPSGNSYEQYF.

This clone has more than one count but fewer than ten. This rearrangement joins TRBV5-4 to TRBJ1-3, with D uncertain. CDR3 size: 14 residues. Germline assignment: CDR1 SGHNT and CDR2 YYREEE (reference sequence). V lost 0 bases, J lost 7 bases, and 11 bases lay in between. The CDR3 loop is CASSLALESNTIYF. In nucleotides, the CDR3 is TGTGCCAGCAGCTTGGCCCTGGAGAGCAACACCATATATTTT.

The J gene is TRBJ1-1, the V gene TRBV2; possibly TRBD1 for D (6 bases). This CDR3 has 15 amino acids. Trimming left V 8 bases short and J 0 bases short, with 16 bases between. CDR1 and CDR2 (germline): SNHLY, FYNNEI. The CDR3 region is CASDGRGKMNTEAFF. The CDR3 DNA follows: TGTGCCAGCGATGGCAGGGGAAAGATGAACACTGAAGCTTTCTTT.

V usage is TRBV27 and J usage is TRBJ2-7, with D possibly matching TRBD2 (5 bases). V dropped 6 bases and J dropped 4 bases, with 7 bases sitting between them. This CDR3 has 11 amino acids. Germline values: CDR1 MNHEY, CDR2 SMNVEV (reference sequence). CDR3 DNA: TGTGCCAGCAGGTCGGGGTACGAGCAGTACTTC. This sequence encodes CASRSGYEQYF.

This clone was picked up a small number of times. In DNA form, the CDR3 reads TGTGCCAGCAGCACCGGGACAGGGGGCCTGAACGAGCAGTACTTC. Amino acids: CASSTGTGGLNEQYF. V gene TRBV7-7 combines with J gene TRBJ2-7; 12 positions agree with TRBD1. This CDR3 has 15 amino acids. J was trimmed by 5 bases and V by 5 bases; bases with no gene match: 7. From germline, CDR1 is SSHAT and CDR2 FNYEAQ (reference sequence).

The rearrangement links TRBV7-9 to TRBJ1-1; D unclear. The CDR3 contains 15 residues. Trimming cost V 2 bases and J 0 bases, with 10 bases left between them. In germline, CDR1 is SEHNR, CDR2 FQNEAQ (reference sequence). CDR3 nucleotides: TGTGCCAGCAGCTTATCGTCCCCGGTGAACACTGAAGCTTTCTTT. This encodes CASSLSSPVNTEAFF.

This rearrangement joins TRBV4-3 to TRBJ2-7, with TRBD2 matching over 10 bases. V was clipped by 4 bases and J by 3 bases; unmatched bases: 9. Germline V gene lookup returns CDR1 LGHNA and CDR2 YSLEER. The CDR3 consists of 16 residues. The CDR3 DNA reads TGCGCCAGCAGCCGTCTGTATCCTAGCGGGGGCTACGAGCAGTACTTC. The encoded protein is CASSRLYPSGGYEQYF.